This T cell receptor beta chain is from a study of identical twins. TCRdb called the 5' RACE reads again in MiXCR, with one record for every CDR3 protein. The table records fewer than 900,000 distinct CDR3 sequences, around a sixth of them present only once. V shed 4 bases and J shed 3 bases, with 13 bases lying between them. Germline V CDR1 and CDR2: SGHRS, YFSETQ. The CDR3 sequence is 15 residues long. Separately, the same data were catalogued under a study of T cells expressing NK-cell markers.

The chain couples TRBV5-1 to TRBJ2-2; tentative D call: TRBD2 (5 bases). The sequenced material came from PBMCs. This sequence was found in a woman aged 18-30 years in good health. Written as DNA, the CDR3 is TGCGCCAGCAGCCTCGGGCAGGAGGACACCGGGGAGCTGTTTTTT. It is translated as CASSLGQEDTGELFF.